Listed below are T cell receptor beta chains from one sample, sequenced in a study of T cells in localized non-small cell lung cancer. Sequencing was performed with immunoSEQ multiplex PCR; in TCRdb, only in-frame clones are kept and a portion is missing. The sample consists of 8,500 or so clones, 50% to 60% of them appearing once. The specimen comprised lymph node tissue, sampled before any cancer treatment. These receptor sequences come from a male donor at least 60 years old with stage I squamous cell lung carcinoma. The CDR3 runs from the conserved cysteine through the conserved F or W. The order of the fields is V gene, J gene, clone size, CDR3 protein. A clone size is listed for some rows: how often the clone was seen (once, few, many), or a class if it is expanded.

>TRBV30|TRBJ1-3|NA
CAWSVGGQENTIYF
>TRBV19|TRBJ2-3|few
CASRVGGTDTQYF
>TRBV11-1|TRBJ2-2|medium-sized
CASSLDGSGRSVGELFF
>TRBV9|TRBJ1-4|few
CASQGGTLEKLFF
>TRBV18|TRBJ2-1|few
CATGDLTNEQFF
>TRBV4-1|TRBJ2-7|NA
CASSQEGGHSAYEQYF
>TRBV15|TRBJ2-6|NA
CATSPRLAGVNVLTF
>TRBV19|TRBJ2-2|NA
CASTPAGTGELFF
>TRBV5-1|TRBJ2-2|NA
CASNAQGAPGTGELFF
>TRBV18|TRBJ2-6|NA
CASSPEFASGANVLTF
>TRBV7-5|TRBJ1-3|NA
CASSRLEGSGNTIYF
>TRBV14|TRBJ2-1|NA
CASSQASRTSGNYNEQFF
>TRBV28|TRBJ1-5|NA
CASSLRRGVSQPQHF
>TRBV2|TRBJ2-6|few
CASKGTGANVLTF
>TRBV11-3|TRBJ1-5|NA
CASSPQGYNQPQHF
>TRBV18|TRBJ2-1|NA
CASSLQGGEQFF
>TRBV29-1|TRBJ1-2|once
CSVAPRTRNYGYTF
>TRBV29-1|TRBJ1-1|NA
CSVRQGNTEAFF
>TRBV19|TRBJ2-5|NA
CASSLDETQYF
>TRBV11-3|TRBJ2-2|NA
CASSLGTANTGELFF
>TRBV6-8|TRBJ2-5|few
CASSYSRTGLGAQYF
>TRBV19|TRBJ2-2|NA
CASSIIRGGELFF
>TRBV6-8|TRBJ1-1|few
CASSFRGLNTEAFF
>TRBV9|TRBJ2-3|NA
CASSLVGDTQYF
>TRBV9|TRBJ2-3|NA
CASSGLAGAPDTQYF
>TRBV19|TRBJ1-1|NA
CASSIGGRGTEAFF
>TRBV18|TRBJ2-7|few
CASSPRGLEEQYF
>TRBV15|TRBJ2-7|NA
CATSSSGFPYEQYF
>TRBV14|TRBJ2-1|NA
CASSYSRGLNEQFF
>TRBV6-7|TRBJ1-2|NA
CASRTGTATYGYTF
>TRBV19|TRBJ1-2|NA
CASSEARRSYGYTF
>TRBV6-8|TRBJ2-5|NA
CASSYRGLGETQYF
>TRBV11-3|TRBJ1-1|few
CASSPGRGRDTEAFF
>TRBV6-8|TRBJ2-1|few
CASSEGGTDYNEQFF
>TRBV19|TRBJ2-2|NA
CASSPLPNTGELFF
>TRBV19|TRBJ2-3|NA
CASKESLGDTQYF
>TRBV6-8|TRBJ2-2|NA
CASSYTPSWELFF
>TRBV19|TRBJ2-1|NA
CASRKPGLAGNEQFF
>TRBV30|TRBJ2-7|NA
CACLAGGPYEQYF
>TRBV28|TRBJ2-1|NA
CASGRVYNEQFF
>TRBV5-1|TRBJ2-2|once
CASSLAGHLNTGELFF
>TRBV18|TRBJ1-1|NA
CASSRGQRGTEAFF
>TRBV19|TRBJ1-5|once
CASSPAGGRQPQHF
>TRBV5-1|TRBJ1-1|NA
CASSLVWANTEAFF
>TRBV19|TRBJ2-3|NA
CATLRLAGGPTDTQYF
>TRBV6-4|TRBJ2-6|NA
CASTRDRGQGANVLTF
>TRBV27|TRBJ2-2|NA
CASTASGRPRELFF
>TRBV6-8|TRBJ2-3|NA
CASSEVSSGAPDTQYF
>TRBV29-1|TRBJ1-2|NA
CSVADRALYGYTF
>TRBV6-8|TRBJ1-3|NA
CASSSTGSSGNTIYF
>TRBV30|TRBJ2-1|NA
CAWSDEGPYKQFF
>TRBV19|TRBJ1-3|NA
CASSISSSGNTIYF